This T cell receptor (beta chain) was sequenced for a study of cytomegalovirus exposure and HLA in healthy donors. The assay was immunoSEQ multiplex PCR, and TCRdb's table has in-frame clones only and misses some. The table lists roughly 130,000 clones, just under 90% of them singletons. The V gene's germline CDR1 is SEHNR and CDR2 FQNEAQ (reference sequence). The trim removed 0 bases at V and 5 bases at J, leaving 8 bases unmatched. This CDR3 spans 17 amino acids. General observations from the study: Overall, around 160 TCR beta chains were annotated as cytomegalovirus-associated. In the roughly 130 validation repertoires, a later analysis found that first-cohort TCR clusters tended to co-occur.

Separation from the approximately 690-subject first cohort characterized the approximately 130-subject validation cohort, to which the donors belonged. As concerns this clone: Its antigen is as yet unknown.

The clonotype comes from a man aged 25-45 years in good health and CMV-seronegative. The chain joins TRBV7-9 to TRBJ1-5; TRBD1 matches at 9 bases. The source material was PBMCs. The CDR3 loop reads CASSLASGDRVYQPQHF. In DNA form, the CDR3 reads TGTGCCAGCAGCTTAGCCTCCGGGGACAGGGTCTATCAGCCCCAGCATTTT.